The 23 T cell receptor beta chains given below trace back to one sample, sequenced in a study of cytomegalovirus exposure and HLA in healthy donors. Primers included in the PCR were 60 Vbeta and 13 Jbeta primers. Profiled with immunoSEQ multiplex PCR; TCRdb holds only in-frame clones, not every one. Seen here are about 170,000 clones, over 60% observed once, and the top ten hold approximately 1.4%. Sequences were obtained from PBMCs. These receptors originate from a girl between 5 and 17 years old in good health and CMV-seronegative.

A single count supports this clone. This rearrangement joins TRBV29-1 to TRBJ1-2; 12 nucleotides agree with TRBD1. The ends lost 1 base at V and 8 bases at J; junction bases unmatched: 11. The CDR3 has 16 amino acids. Germline CDR1 and CDR2: SQVTM and ANQGSEA. The CDR3 bases are TGCAGCGTTGAAGGAGGGACAGGGGGCGCCGTGGGGGGCTACACCTTC. It translates to CSVEGGTGGAVGGYTF.

The chain has TRBV4-1 and TRBJ1-4; 8 bases are a match to TRBD1. The CDR3 covers 15 residues. CDR1 and CDR2 (germline): MGHRA, YSYEKL. V was clipped by 1 base and J by 5 bases; unmatched bases: 3. The chain's CDR3 is CASSQGQGMNEKLFF. Here the CDR3 DNA reads TGCGCCAGCAGCCAAGGACAGGGGATGAATGAAAAACTGTTTTTT.

The chain links TRBV2 to TRBJ1-5; perhaps TRBD1 as D (6 bases). The CDR3 runs to 14 residues. Per the germline V gene, CDR1 is SNHLY and CDR2 is FYNNEI. Trimming removed 6 bases at V and 4 bases at J, with 13 bases between. The CDR3 DNA is TGTGCCAGCAGGGGACACTCTTCTAATCAGCCCCAGCATTTT. Translation: CASRGHSSNQPQHF.

The chain couples TRBV4-1 to TRBJ2-7, with TRBD2 matching over 9 bases. CDR3 length: 13 residues. The germline V gene encodes CDR1 MGHRA and CDR2 YSYEKL. The ends lost 2 bases at V and 7 bases at J; junction bases unmatched: 3. The CDR3 DNA reads as TGCGCCAGCAGCCAACGACTAGCGGAGGAGCAGTACTTC. Its protein product is CASSQRLAEEQYF.

The gene calls are TRBV27 and TRBJ1-5; 8 bases are shared with TRBD1. Trimming took 5 bases from V and 4 from J; bases not matched to a gene: 16. Germline lookup yields CDR1 MNHEY and CDR2 SMNVEV (reference sequence). The length of the CDR3 is 18 residues. As DNA, the CDR3 is TGTGCCAGCAGTCCATACTCGGACAGGGCCTTTGGTAATCAGCCCCAGCATTTT. Translation gives CASSPYSDRAFGNQPQHF.

This clone was counted between two and nine times. This chain connects TRBV6-5 to TRBJ1-1; 11 bases match TRBD1. The CDR3 contains 13 residues. With 0 bases clipped from V and 13 bases from J, the junction kept 4 bases outside the gene matches. Germline V gene data show CDR1 as MNHEY and CDR2 as SVGAGI. The CDR3 DNA reads TGTGCCAGCAGTTACTCGGGACAGGGGGTTGTTTTCTTT. Translating it yields CASSYSGQGVVFF.

In its sample, this clone was seen a few times. CDR3 DNA sequence: TGTGCCGTTCGGGAGGGCGGGGGCCTGAGCTCCTACAATGAGCAGTTCTTC. It codes for CAVREGGGLSSYNEQFF. The chain employs TRBV10-3 and TRBJ2-1; 8 bases are shared with TRBD2. Trimming removed 11 bases from V and 0 bases from J; junction bases left unmatched: 15. This CDR3 spans 17 amino acids. From germline, CDR1 is ENHRY and CDR2 SYGVKD.

This clone has a handful of counts. This sequence joins TRBV4-1 and TRBJ1-5, with D unclear. The length of the CDR3 is 15 residues. The germline gives CDR1 MGHRA, CDR2 YSYEKL. V was trimmed by 0 bases and J by 6 bases, leaving 12 bases between them. In nucleotides, the CDR3 is TGCGCCAGCAGCCAAGACGCCGGTCGTGGTCAGCCCCAGCATTTT. This encodes CASSQDAGRGQPQHF.

The rearrangement joins TRBV4-1 to TRBJ2-7, with D tentatively TRBD2 (6 bases). V lost 0 bases and J 5 bases, leaving 14 bases between the germline ends. Germline-derived CDR1 and CDR2 are MGHRA and YSYEKL. CDR3 length: 15 residues. CDR3 in amino acids: CASSQDVGLPNEQYF. CDR3 DNA sequence: TGCGCCAGCAGCCAAGATGTAGGACTACCCAACGAGCAGTACTTC.

J is TRBJ2-7 and V is TRBV7-9, with D possibly TRBD1 on 6 matching bases. The CDR3 sequence is 15 residues long. V was cut by 1 base and J by 3 bases, with 13 bases left in between. Germline V gives CDR1 SEHNR, CDR2 FQNEAQ (reference sequence). CDR3 sequence (DNA): TGTGCCAGCAGCTTAGGCCAGGGGAACGGCTACGAGCAGTACTTC. It specifies CASSLGQGNGYEQYF.

This clone was seen a few times. J is TRBJ2-5 and V is TRBV18, with 8 bases lining up with TRBD2. Germline trimming cut 3 bases from V and 7 bases from J; bases unmatched to any gene: 10. Germline assignment: CDR1 KGHSH and CDR2 LQKENI. The CDR3 spans 15 residues. The CDR3, as DNA: TGTGCCAGCTCACCTGCGATAGCGGGGTTGGGGACCCAGTACTTC. As protein: CASSPAIAGLGTQYF.

The chain links TRBV14 to TRBJ2-7, with D perhaps TRBD1 (5 bases). The CDR3 extends over 14 amino acids. The germline gives CDR1 SGHDN, CDR2 FVKESK. Trimming took off 1 base at V and 1 base at J, with 8 bases between the two ends. The CDR3 region has the DNA TGTGCCAGCAGCCAAGTATCAGGGTCCTACGAGCAGTACTTC. As protein: CASSQVSGSYEQYF.

The chain is built from TRBV5-1 and TRBJ2-3; D may be TRBD2 (5 bases). Trimming pared 0 bases from V and 3 bases from J, leaving 11 bases between. CDR1 is SGHRS, CDR2 YFSETQ, per germline. The CDR3 length is 15 residues. The CDR3 loop is CASSLVFGGTDTQYF. The CDR3 coding sequence is TGCGCCAGCAGCTTGGTTTTCGGCGGGACAGATACGCAGTATTTT.

The chain joins TRBV5-1 to TRBJ2-1; 7 positions agree with TRBD1. The V gene's germline CDR1 is SGHRS and CDR2 YFSETQ. V gave up 4 bases and J gave up 9 bases; unmatched junction bases: 4. The CDR3 runs 12 residues. Written as DNA, the CDR3 is TGCGCCAGCAGCCCCCCAGGGGGTGAGCAGTTCTTC. It codes for CASSPPGGEQFF.

The rearrangement joins TRBV10-3 to TRBJ1-5, with 9 positions matching TRBD1. J lost 5 bases, V lost 4 bases, and 0 bases had no gene match. From germline, CDR1 is ENHRY and CDR2 SYGVKD. This CDR3 contains 13 residues. Here the CDR3 DNA reads TGTGCCATCAGTGGGACAGGGGATCAGCCCCAGCATTTT. It is translated as CAISGTGDQPQHF.

This chain links TRBV9 with TRBJ1-5; 8 bases map to TRBD1. The V gene end was trimmed by 3 bases and the J gene end by 2 bases; junction bases not matched to a gene: 10. CDR3 length: 17 amino acids. Germline V gene sequence: CDR1 SGDLS, CDR2 YYNGEE. This CDR3 reads CASSGGTGAAGNQPQHF. The DNA of the CDR3 is TGTGCCAGCAGCGGCGGGACAGGCGCAGCGGGCAATCAGCCCCAGCATTTT.

The chain links TRBV19 to TRBJ1-2; tentative D call: TRBD1 (6 bases). V gave up 10 bases and J gave up 5 bases, with 20 bases separating them. This CDR3 spans 14 amino acids. Germline assignment: CDR1 LNHDA and CDR2 SQIVND (reference sequence). The CDR3, as DNA: TGTGCCACCTATTCACAGGGCCCCTTTTATGGCTACACCTTC. This sequence encodes CATYSQGPFYGYTF.

The chain links TRBV5-4 to TRBJ1-2; D gene uncertain. The germline V gene has CDR1 SGHNT and CDR2 YYREEE (reference sequence). The CDR3 has 15 residues. V lost 4 bases, J lost 4 bases, and 17 bases lay in between. In DNA form, the CDR3 reads TGTGCCAGCAGCCGGCCGGAGGGAATGGGCTATGGCTACACCTTC. This codes for CASSRPEGMGYGYTF.

V usage is TRBV6-6 and J usage is TRBJ2-1, with TRBD2 identical over 8 bases. Germline CDR1 is MNHNY and CDR2 is SVGAGI (reference sequence). The CDR3 extends over 15 amino acids. With 5 bases clipped from V and 8 bases from J, the junction kept 11 bases outside the gene matches. This CDR3 is CASSHPGLEYDEQFF. The CDR3 coding sequence is TGTGCCAGCAGTCATCCGGGACTAGAGTACGATGAGCAGTTCTTC.

The chain uses TRBV9 and TRBJ1-2, with D maybe TRBD1 (6 bases). CDR3 length: 15 amino acids. The V gene lost 7 bases and the J gene lost 8 bases, with 24 bases spanning the gap. CDR1 is SGDLS and CDR2 is YYNGEE in the germline V gene. The CDR3, as DNA: TGTGCCAGCGGTTCATTACAGGGTGGTTATTGGGGCTACACCTTC. It specifies CASGSLQGGYWGYTF.

This chain uses TRBV2 with TRBJ1-1; 9 nucleotides align to TRBD1. V lost 8 bases to trimming and J lost 7 bases; unmatched junction nucleotides: 8. CDR1 and CDR2 from the germline V gene are SNHLY and FYNNEI. This CDR3 comprises 13 residues. CDR3 region: CASGGTGRNEAFF. CDR3 sequence (DNA): TGTGCCAGCGGCGGGACAGGGAGAAATGAAGCTTTCTTT.

This clone was recorded a few times. The chain recombines TRBV5-5 with TRBJ2-3; 7 nucleotides line up with TRBD2. This CDR3 is 16 amino acids long. The germline gives CDR1 SGHKS, CDR2 YYEKEE (reference sequence). V lost 4 bases and J lost 4; bases outside the gene matches: 12. CDR3 sequence (DNA): TGTGCCAGCAGCCCGGTGGCGGGGGAGATAGCAGATACGCAGTATTTT. Encoded protein: CASSPVAGEIADTQYF. Full variable domain (remainder filled in from reference TRBV5-5 and TRBJ2-3): DAGVTQSPTHLIKTRGQQVTLRCSPISGHKSVSWYQQVLGQGPQFIFQYYEKEERGRGNFPDRFSARQFPNYSSELNVNALLLGDSALYLCASSPVAGEIADTQYFGPGTRLTVL.

The J gene is TRBJ2-1, the V gene TRBV6-4, with a tentative D call TRBD2 (6 bases). The CDR3 runs to 14 residues. The germline V gene has CDR1 MRHNA and CDR2 SNTAGT. V lost 0 bases, J lost 7 bases, and 10 bases lay in between. Here the CDR3 reads CASSDSRLGNEQFF. Written as DNA, the CDR3 is TGTGCCAGCAGTGACTCTAGACTAGGAAATGAGCAGTTCTTC.